This T cell receptor beta chain was recovered during a study of CD8 T cells in ankylosing spondylitis. Via MiXCR, TCRdb re-called the 5' RACE reads, giving one row per CDR3 protein. The sample has just over 350,000 distinct CDR3 sequences, around 20% seen once. This receptor was taken from a male donor with ankylosing spondylitis or in good health (not recorded which). Specimen: blood, either unsorted or a sorted T cell fraction (not recorded which).

CDR3 region: CASSPVGDTYYEQYF. CDR3 in DNA: TGTGCCAGCAGCCCTGTGGGGGACACATACTACGAGCAGTACTTC. The V and J genes are TRBV13 and TRBJ2-7; a possible D gene is TRBD1 (6 bases). The CDR3 covers 15 residues. Trimming stripped 5 bases from V and 3 bases from J, with 17 bases between. Germline assignment: CDR1 PRHDT and CDR2 FYEKMQ (reference sequence).